This is a list of T cell receptor beta chains from one sample in a study of response to subunit inactivated influenza vaccine. TCRdb processed the RT-PCR reads anew with MiXCR; each CDR3 protein has one entry. The sample consists of about 780,000 distinct CDR3 sequences, around 18% of them appearing once. Sequences were derived from PBMCs from blood, sampled about 5 days after vaccination. The receptors stem from a man over 45 who received an inactivated influenza vaccine. Each CDR3 is given with its conserved first and last residue. D genes are given only for firm matches. Size values are once, few and many counts, or a class for expanded clones, and some rows have none.

CDR3	DNA	size	V	D	J
CSAREAGVANEQFF	TGCAGTGCTAGAGAAGCGGGAGTAGCCAATGAGCAGTTCTTC	few	TRBV20-1	TRBD2	TRBJ2-1
CASSSQGTAKETQYF	TGTGCCAGCAGTTCCCAGGGGACAGCAAAAGAGACCCAGTACTTC	few	TRBV6-2/TRBV6-3	TRBD1	TRBJ2-5
CASSQDSLFDYGYTF	TGTGCCAGCAGTCAGGATTCCCTTTTTGACTATGGCTACACCTTC	.	TRBV7-2	.	TRBJ1-2
CASSRWTANTEAFF	TGTGCCAGCAGCCGTTGGACAGCCAACACTGAAGCTTTCTTT	.	TRBV11-1	.	TRBJ1-1
CASSTSGGANEQFF	TGCGCCAGCAGCACTAGCGGGGGGGCCAATGAGCAGTTCTTC	.	TRBV5-1	TRBD2	TRBJ2-1
CASSVSSSGSSYEQYF	TGTGCCAGCAGCGTGTCCTCTAGCGGTAGCTCCTACGAGCAGTACTTC	few	TRBV7-8	TRBD2	TRBJ2-7
CASSLVGSGRVDTQYF	TGTGCCAGCAGCTTAGTTGGTAGCGGGAGGGTGGATACGCAGTATTTT	few	TRBV7-2	TRBD2	TRBJ2-3
CASSQDSVTYEQYF	TGCGCCAGCAGCCAAGATTCAGTGACCTACGAGCAGTACTTC	.	TRBV4-1	.	TRBJ2-7
CASSASSYNSPLHF	TGTGCCAGCAGTGCCAGCTCCTATAATTCACCCCTCCACTTT	.	TRBV6-1	.	TRBJ1-6
CASSVAQGDYGYTF	TGTGCCAGCAGCGTAGCTCAGGGAGATTATGGCTACACCTTC	.	TRBV9	.	TRBJ1-2
CSASDPGGDYGYTF	TGCAGTGCTAGCGATCCCGGGGGTGACTATGGCTACACCTTC	.	TRBV20-1	.	TRBJ1-2
CASSWLGRTQETQYF	TGTGCCAGCAGCTGGTTAGGCAGAACTCAAGAGACCCAGTACTTC	.	TRBV7-2	.	TRBJ2-5
CAISPLQGASNEQFF	TGTGCCATCAGTCCTTTACAGGGGGCTAGCAATGAGCAGTTCTTC	.	TRBV10-3	TRBD1	TRBJ2-1
CASSAPWASEQFF	TGTGCCAGCAGCGCCCCGTGGGCAAGTGAGCAGTTCTTC	.	TRBV7-8	.	TRBJ2-1
CASSVGEGLYNEQFF	TGTGCCAGCAGCGTAGGTGAGGGGTTATACAATGAGCAGTTCTTC	many	TRBV9	.	TRBJ2-1
CSARQDLLGTTAYEQYF	TGCAGTGCTAGACAAGACCTCCTTGGGACTACCGCCTACGAGCAGTACTTC	.	TRBV20-1	TRBD2	TRBJ2-7
CSARDGRGYEQYF	TGCAGTGCTAGGGACGGGCGGGGGTACGAGCAGTACTTC	.	TRBV20-1	TRBD2	TRBJ2-7
CASRGYASTDTQYF	TGTGCCAGCAGGGGTTACGCTAGCACAGATACGCAGTATTTT	.	TRBV25-1	.	TRBJ2-3
CASRSPSTRGNEQFF	TGTGCCAGCAGGTCCCCCTCGACTAGGGGCAATGAGCAGTTCTTC	few	TRBV6-1	.	TRBJ2-1
CASSQLQGSSYEQYF	TGTGCCAGCAGTCAACTACAGGGGTCCTCCTACGAGCAGTACTTC	few	TRBV28	TRBD1	TRBJ2-7
CSARDLQRGDVNTQYF	TGCAGTGCTAGAGATCTCCAGCGGGGGGACGTCAATACGCAGTATTTT	.	TRBV20-1	TRBD2	TRBJ2-3
CASRQGGSVAFF	TGCGCCAGCAGACAGGGAGGTAGTGTGGCTTTCTTT	few	TRBV5-1	.	TRBJ1-1
CSVVRDTNTGELFF	TGCAGCGTTGTACGGGACACTAACACCGGGGAGCTGTTTTTT	.	TRBV29-1	.	TRBJ2-2
CASRLLAGGHYEQYF	TGTGCCAGCAGACTACTAGCGGGGGGACACTACGAGCAGTACTTC	few	TRBV6-1	TRBD2	TRBJ2-7
CSARPAGSSYEQYF	TGCAGTGCAAGACCTGCGGGGAGCTCCTACGAGCAGTACTTC	few	TRBV20-1	.	TRBJ2-7
CSVRTNEKLFF	TGCAGCGTTAGGACTAATGAAAAACTGTTTTTT	few	TRBV29-1	.	TRBJ1-4
CAISGLAGIRSSYEQYF	TGTGCCATCAGTGGACTAGCGGGAATAAGGAGCTCCTACGAGCAGTACTTC	.	TRBV10-3	TRBD2	TRBJ2-7
CASSPQGGSTDTQYF	TGCGCCAGCAGTCCACAGGGAGGATCGACAGATACGCAGTATTTT	many	TRBV10-1	.	TRBJ2-3
CASSLTGLPANEQYF	TGCGCCAGCAGCTTGACAGGTCTCCCCGCTAACGAGCAGTACTTC	few	TRBV5-1	.	TRBJ2-7
CASSYPLVVRQAGANVLTF	TGTGCCAGCAGTTACCCCCTTGTTGTCAGGCAGGCTGGGGCCAACGTCCTGACTTTC	.	TRBV6-5	.	TRBJ2-6
CSADHPRTVGNQPQHF	TGCAGTGCTGACCACCCGCGGACAGTAGGAAATCAGCCCCAGCATTTT	.	TRBV20-1	.	TRBJ1-5
CASRGQGLSQEGGYTF	TGTGCCAGCAGAGGACAGGGCCTATCCCAGGAGGGTGGCTACACCTTC	.	TRBV5-6	TRBD1	TRBJ1-2
CASSRDRVGIGELFF	TGTGCCAGCAGCCGGGACAGGGTTGGGATCGGGGAGCTGTTTTTT	.	TRBV9	TRBD1	TRBJ2-2